These 14 T cell receptor beta chains were sequenced from one sample in a study of blood T cell repertoires in COVID-19. Clones were sequenced by immunoSEQ multiplex PCR, and TCRdb holds only the in-frame ones, with some missing. The sample shows some 150,000 clones, about 82% of them seen only once. Sequenced input: peripheral blood. Receptors originate from an older woman with acute or convalescent COVID-19.

The table lists this clone with a count of one. V usage is TRBV29-1 and J usage is TRBJ1-1; D remains unclear. V lost 4 bases to trimming and J lost 4 bases, with 10 bases between them. This CDR3 is built from 12 residues. Germline values: CDR1 SQVTM, CDR2 ANQGSEA. The CDR3 sequence is CSVGSGGTEAFF. DNA for the CDR3: TGCAGCGTTGGGTCGGGTGGCACTGAAGCTTTCTTT.

The rearrangement links TRBV28 to TRBJ1-1; 8 bases fit TRBD1. With 7 bases clipped from V and 11 bases from J, the junction kept 15 bases outside the gene matches. This CDR3 region has 14 residues. The germline V gene encodes CDR1 MDHEN and CDR2 SYDVKM. As DNA, the CDR3 is TGTGCCAGCACCCGGACAGGGAAGGGTGCGGGGGCTTTCTTT. Its translation is CASTRTGKGAGAFF.

This clone was seen a handful of times. V and J are TRBV2 and TRBJ2-7; a weak D match, TRBD1 (5 bases). This CDR3 comprises 13 residues. Germline V gene sequence: CDR1 SNHLY, CDR2 FYNNEI. Trimming cost V 5 bases and J 0 bases, with 8 bases left between them. CDR3 amino acids: CASSRQSSYEQYF. CDR3 nucleotide sequence: TGTGCCAGCAGTCGACAGAGCTCCTACGAGCAGTACTTC. Variable domain in full (rest from reference TRBV2 and TRBJ2-7): EPEVTQTPSHQVTQMGQEVILRCVPISNHLYFYWYRQILGQKVEFLVSFYNNEISEKSEIFDDQFSVERPDGSNFTLKIRSTKLEDSAMYFCASSRQSSYEQYFGPGTRLTVT.

The CDR3 coding sequence is TGTGCCAGCAGTTTACAGATTAGCAATCAGCCCCAGCATTTT. Amino acid sequence: CASSLQISNQPQHF. The chain has TRBV6-5 and TRBJ1-5, with D hard to call. This CDR3 is 14 amino acids long. The V end lost 4 bases, the J end lost 0 bases, and 7 bases lay between the germline ends. The germline V gene has CDR1 MNHEY and CDR2 SVGAGI.

This chain joins TRBV4-1 and TRBJ1-1; unclear D gene. CDR1 is MGHRA and CDR2 is YSYEKL in the germline V gene. V was clipped by 0 bases and J by 4 bases, with 15 bases between them. CDR3 size: 16 residues. This chain's CDR3 is CASSQDSGFQPTEAFF. The CDR3 DNA reads as TGCGCCAGCAGCCAAGATAGCGGGTTTCAACCCACTGAAGCTTTCTTT.

The chain carries TRBV7-2 and TRBJ2-2; possibly TRBD2 for D (5 bases). Germline values: CDR1 SGHTA, CDR2 FQGNSA. Trimming cost V 6 bases and J 1 base, with 18 bases left between them. The CDR3 runs to 17 residues. The CDR3 DNA reads TGTGCCAGCAGTACCATCCGACCCGGGGTGAACACCGGGGAGCTGTTTTTT. This codes for CASSTIRPGVNTGELFF.

Here the CDR3 DNA reads TGTGCCAGCAGTAGGGGACAGGGGATCCGCTATGGCTACACCTTC. Translating it yields CASSRGQGIRYGYTF. This rearrangement joins TRBV6-5 to TRBJ1-2, with TRBD1 matching over 10 bases. Unmatched junction bases numbered 7, after V lost 5 bases and J lost 4 bases. The V gene's germline CDR1 is MNHEY and CDR2 SVGAGI. The CDR3 covers 15 residues.

The V call is TRBV19, the J call TRBJ2-5, with D perhaps matching TRBD1 (5 bases). The CDR3 loop spans 16 amino acids. The V and J ends lost 4 bases and 5 bases respectively, with 20 bases between them. Germline lookup yields CDR1 LNHDA and CDR2 SQIVND (reference sequence). In DNA, the CDR3 is TGTGCCAGTAGTACCTCGTGGACAATCCCCGGGGAGACCCAGTACTTC. Protein sequence: CASSTSWTIPGETQYF.

The chain couples TRBV5-4 to TRBJ1-2; D gene uncertain. CDR1 is SGHNT, CDR2 YYREEE, per germline (reference sequence). The ends were cut back, 3 bases at V and 10 bases at J, with 19 bases in the middle. The CDR3 has 14 amino acids. CDR3 nucleotide sequence: TGTGCCAGCAGCTCACTTGATAGAGTATACGACTACACCTTC. Amino acids: CASSSLDRVYDYTF.

This clone was observed a handful of times. J is TRBJ2-7 and V is TRBV5-1; 8 bases match TRBD1. The trim removed 5 bases at V and 7 bases at J, leaving 11 bases unmatched. The CDR3 consists of 14 residues. Germline CDR1 SGHRS, CDR2 YFSETQ. The CDR3 nucleotides read TGCGCCAGCAGATTGACAGGGGCCGAGGGGGAGCAGTACTTC. As protein: CASRLTGAEGEQYF.

V and J are TRBV30 and TRBJ2-3; 10 nucleotides align to TRBD2. Germline loops: CDR1 GTSNPN, CDR2 SVGIG (reference sequence). The CDR3 has 13 residues. Trimming at V came to 2 bases and at J to 4 bases, leaving 0 bases not matched to a gene. The CDR3 here is CAWSSGGADTQYF. CDR3 nucleotide sequence: TGTGCCTGGAGTAGCGGGGGGGCAGATACGCAGTATTTT.

The chain couples TRBV5-1 to TRBJ1-2; no clear D gene. The CDR3 consists of 14 residues. V was pared by 3 bases and J by 0 bases, with 9 bases between. CDR1 and CDR2 from the germline V gene are SGHRS and YFSETQ. CDR3 residues: CASSSEASNYGYTF. CDR3 DNA sequence: TGCGCCAGCAGCTCCGAGGCGTCTAACTATGGCTACACCTTC.

V usage is TRBV28 and J usage is TRBJ1-1; possible D gene TRBD1, 5 bases. CDR3 length: 14 residues. V lost 5 bases to trimming and J lost 0 bases, with 10 bases between them. Germline V gene data show CDR1 as MDHEN and CDR2 as SYDVKM. This chain's CDR3 is CASSRGGMNTEAFF. The CDR3 DNA is TGTGCCAGCAGTCGTGGGGGGATGAACACTGAAGCTTTCTTT.

This chain connects TRBV11-2 to TRBJ2-2; a possible D gene is TRBD1 (6 bases). The CDR3 is made up of 15 amino acids. Looked up from germline, CDR1 is SGHAT and CDR2 is FQNNGV. Deletions cut 1 base from V and 4 bases from J, with 10 bases between. Here the CDR3 DNA reads TGTGCCAGCAGCTTAGCCCAAGGGGGCACCGGGGAGCTGTTTTTT. Its protein product is CASSLAQGGTGELFF.